A selection of T cell receptor beta chains follows, all from one sample in a study of CD8 T cells in ankylosing spondylitis. A single record per CDR3 protein comes from TCRdb applying MiXCR to the 5' RACE reads. The sample records fewer than 400,000 distinct CDR3 sequences, about 15% being singletons. The specimen sequenced was blood, either unsorted or a sorted T cell fraction (not recorded which). All receptors derive from a male donor with ankylosing spondylitis or in good health (not recorded which). Each CDR3 is given with its conserved first and last residue. Each record gives: J gene, clone size, D gene, V gene, CDR3 protein, CDR3 DNA. D genes are given only for firm matches. Size values are once, few and many counts, or a class for expanded clones, and some rows have none.

J: TRBJ2-1
size: few
D: NA
V: TRBV7-9
CDR3: CASSLGTDSYNEQFF
DNA: TGTGCCAGCAGCTTAGGGACAGACTCCTACAATGAGCAGTTCTTC

J: TRBJ2-1
size: NA
D: TRBD2
V: TRBV5-1
CDR3: CASMSSGRSVSSYNEQFF
DNA: TGCGCCAGCATGTCCAGCGGGAGGTCTGTGAGCTCCTACAATGAGCAGTTCTTC

J: TRBJ1-1
size: many
D: TRBD1
V: TRBV12-3/TRBV12-4
CDR3: CASRGQGGTEAFF
DNA: TGTGCCAGCAGGGGACAGGGCGGCACTGAAGCTTTCTTT

J: TRBJ1-1
size: few
D: NA
V: TRBV7-9
CDR3: CASRPQAGAGGAFF
DNA: TGTGCCAGCAGGCCTCAGGCCGGTGCGGGCGGAGCTTTCTTT

J: TRBJ2-3
size: few
D: TRBD2
V: TRBV20-1
CDR3: CSASLAGVDTQYF
DNA: TGCAGTGCTAGCCTAGCGGGAGTGGATACGCAGTATTTT

J: TRBJ1-1
size: NA
D: TRBD1
V: TRBV5-1
CDR3: CASSLVGQGPNTEAFF
DNA: TGCGCCAGCAGCTTGGTGGGACAGGGCCCGAACACTGAAGCTTTCTTT

J: TRBJ1-1
size: few
D: NA
V: TRBV29-1
CDR3: CSGSADQEAFF
DNA: TGCAGCGGATCTGCCGACCAAGAAGCTTTCTTT

J: TRBJ2-2
size: few
D: TRBD2
V: TRBV15
CDR3: CATSTGLAGTTGELFF
DNA: TGTGCCACCAGCACGGGACTAGCGGGAACCACCGGGGAGCTGTTTTTT

J: TRBJ1-1
size: NA
D: TRBD1
V: TRBV4-1
CDR3: CASSQDRTGTNTEAFF
DNA: TGCGCCAGCAGCCAGGATAGGACAGGCACTAACACTGAAGCTTTCTTT

J: TRBJ1-4
size: NA
D: NA
V: TRBV5-6
CDR3: CASSSRGWRNEKLFF
DNA: TGTGCCAGCAGCTCTCGGGGCTGGAGAAATGAAAAACTGTTTTTT

J: TRBJ1-1
size: NA
D: NA
V: TRBV12-3/TRBV12-4
CDR3: CASTSPGPPKAFF
DNA: TGTGCCAGCACCTCTCCGGGACCCCCAAAAGCTTTCTTT

J: TRBJ1-4
size: NA
D: NA
V: TRBV5-8
CDR3: CASSLGPKLFF
DNA: TGTGCCAGCAGCTTGGGACCTAAACTGTTTTTT

J: TRBJ1-2
size: few
D: TRBD1
V: TRBV5-1
CDR3: CASSANTGTGGYGYTF
DNA: TGCGCCAGCAGCGCAAATACCGGGACAGGGGGATATGGCTACACCTTC

J: TRBJ2-7
size: NA
D: NA
V: TRBV10-3
CDR3: CAITYSADPSYEQYF
DNA: TGTGCCATCACCTATTCAGCAGACCCCTCCTACGAGCAGTACTTC

J: TRBJ2-1
size: few
D: NA
V: TRBV5-1
CDR3: CASSQGGLPVGYNEQFF
DNA: TGCGCCAGCAGCCAAGGGGGGTTGCCGGTGGGCTACAATGAGCAGTTCTTC

J: TRBJ2-1
size: few
D: TRBD2
V: TRBV5-1
CDR3: CASSLGQAGADEQFF
DNA: TGCGCCAGCAGCTTGGGCCAAGCGGGAGCGGATGAGCAGTTCTTC

J: TRBJ2-3
size: few
D: TRBD1
V: TRBV5-1
CDR3: CASSPHRGLGDTQYF
DNA: TGCGCCAGCAGCCCCCACAGGGGGCTGGGAGATACGCAGTATTTT

J: TRBJ1-2
size: NA
D: NA
V: TRBV4-2
CDR3: CASSQLGGDYGYTF
DNA: TGTGCCAGCAGCCAATTAGGGGGTGACTATGGCTACACCTTC

J: TRBJ2-7
size: few
D: NA
V: TRBV2
CDR3: CASSEGQYF
DNA: TGTGCCAGCAGTGAAGGGCAGTACTTC

J: TRBJ2-3
size: NA
D: TRBD2
V: TRBV20-1
CDR3: CSARPVSSGGRTDTQYF
DNA: TGCAGTGCTAGACCCGTCTCTAGCGGGGGCCGCACAGATACGCAGTATTTT

J: TRBJ2-7
size: NA
D: NA
V: TRBV10-3
CDR3: CAISNPQGTRYEQYF
DNA: TGTGCCATCAGCAACCCTCAGGGGACCCGCTACGAGCAGTACTTC